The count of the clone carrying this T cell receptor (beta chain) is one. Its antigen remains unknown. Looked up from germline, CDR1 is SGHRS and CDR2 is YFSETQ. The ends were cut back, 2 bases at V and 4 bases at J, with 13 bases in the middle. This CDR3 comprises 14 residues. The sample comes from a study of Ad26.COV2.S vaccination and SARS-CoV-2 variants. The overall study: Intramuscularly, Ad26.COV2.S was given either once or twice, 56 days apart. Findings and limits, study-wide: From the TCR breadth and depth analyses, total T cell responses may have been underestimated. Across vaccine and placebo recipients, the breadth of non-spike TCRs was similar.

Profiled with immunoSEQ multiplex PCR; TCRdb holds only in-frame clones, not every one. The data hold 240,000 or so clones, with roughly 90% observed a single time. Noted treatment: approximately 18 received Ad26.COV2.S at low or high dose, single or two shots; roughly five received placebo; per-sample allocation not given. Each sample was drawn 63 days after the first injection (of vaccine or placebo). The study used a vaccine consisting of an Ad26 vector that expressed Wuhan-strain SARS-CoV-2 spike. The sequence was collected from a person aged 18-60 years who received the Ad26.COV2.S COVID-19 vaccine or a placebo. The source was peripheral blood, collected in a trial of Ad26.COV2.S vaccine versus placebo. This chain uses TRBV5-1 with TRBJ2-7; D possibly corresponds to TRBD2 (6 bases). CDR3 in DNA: TGCGCCAGCAGCTTCTCGCGGGGCAGGTACGAGCAGTACTTC. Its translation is CASSFSRGRYEQYF.